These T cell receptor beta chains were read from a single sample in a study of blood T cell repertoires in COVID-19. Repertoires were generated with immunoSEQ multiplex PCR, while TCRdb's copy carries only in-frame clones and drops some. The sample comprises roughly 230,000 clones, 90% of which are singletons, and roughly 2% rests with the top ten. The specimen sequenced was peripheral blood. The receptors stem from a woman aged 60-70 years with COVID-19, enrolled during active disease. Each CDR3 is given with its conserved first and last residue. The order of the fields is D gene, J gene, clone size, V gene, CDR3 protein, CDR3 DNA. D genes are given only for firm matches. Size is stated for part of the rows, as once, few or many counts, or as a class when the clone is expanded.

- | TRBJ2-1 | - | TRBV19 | CASSIGSNEQFF | TGTGCCAGTAGTATAGGTAGCAATGAGCAGTTCTTC
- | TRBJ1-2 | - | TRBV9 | CASSGGGVVPMNYGYTF | TGTGCCAGCAGCGGAGGGGGGGTTGTTCCTATGAACTATGGCTACACCTTC
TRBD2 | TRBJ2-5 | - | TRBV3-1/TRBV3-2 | CASSPRTSGGPWETQYF | TGTGCCAGCAGCCCCCGGACTAGCGGGGGGCCGTGGGAGACCCAGTACTTC
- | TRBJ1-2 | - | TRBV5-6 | CASSLGWRAGYTF | TGTGCCAGCAGCTTGGGGTGGCGGGCTGGCTACACCTTC
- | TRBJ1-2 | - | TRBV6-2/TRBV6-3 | CASSYSLADPSNYGYTF | TGTGCCAGCAGTTACTCCTTGGCAGATCCCTCTAACTATGGCTACACCTTC
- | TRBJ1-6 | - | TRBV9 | CASSEPGPLHF | TGTGCCAGCAGCGAGCCGGGACCCCTCCACTTT
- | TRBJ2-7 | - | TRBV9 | CASSVDGGRYEQYF | TGTGCCAGCAGCGTCGACGGCGGTCGCTACGAGCAGTACTTC
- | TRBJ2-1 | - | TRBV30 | CAWSVNGVEQFF | TGTGCCTGGAGTGTAAACGGGGTTGAGCAGTTCTTC
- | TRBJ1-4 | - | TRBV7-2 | CASSREAATTNEKLFF | TGTGCCAGCAGCCGGGAGGCAGCCACAACTAATGAAAAACTGTTTTTT
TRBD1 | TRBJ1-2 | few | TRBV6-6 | CASSYLFGTGWGGYTF | TGTGCCAGCAGTTACCTCTTCGGGACAGGGTGGGGTGGCTACACCTTC
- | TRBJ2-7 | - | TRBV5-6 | CASSLALTYEQYF | TGTGCCAGCAGCTTGGCCTTAACCTACGAGCAGTACTTC
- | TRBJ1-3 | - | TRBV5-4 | CASSEGGVLNTIYF | TGTGCCAGCAGCGAGGGAGGGGTCCTAAACACCATATATTTT
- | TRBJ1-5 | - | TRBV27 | CASSFMGQPQHF | TGTGCCAGCAGTTTTATGGGCCAGCCCCAGCATTTT
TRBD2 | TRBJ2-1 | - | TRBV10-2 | CASSFSSGRGEQFF | TGCGCCAGCAGTTTCTCTAGCGGGCGTGGTGAGCAGTTCTTC
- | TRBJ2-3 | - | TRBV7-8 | CASSLVPMIGGSTDTQYF | TGTGCCAGCAGCTTAGTACCTATGATCGGAGGTAGCACAGATACGCAGTATTTT
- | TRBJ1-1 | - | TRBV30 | CAWSVGGLNTEAFF | TGTGCCTGGAGTGTGGGGGGGTTAAACACTGAAGCTTTCTTT
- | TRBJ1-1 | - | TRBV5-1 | CASSQDNLNTEAFF | TGCGCCAGCAGCCAGGACAATTTGAACACTGAAGCTTTCTTT
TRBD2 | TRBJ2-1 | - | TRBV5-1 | CASSLGQRGSYNEQFF | TGCGCCAGCAGCTTGGGGCAGCGGGGATCCTACAATGAGCAGTTCTTC
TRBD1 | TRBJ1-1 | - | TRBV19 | CASTGTGGNTEAFF | TGTGCCAGTACCGGGACAGGGGGGAACACTGAAGCTTTCTTT
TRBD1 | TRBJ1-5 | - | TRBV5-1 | CASSLSGQGNQPQHF | TGCGCCAGCAGCTTGTCAGGACAGGGCAATCAGCCCCAGCATTTT
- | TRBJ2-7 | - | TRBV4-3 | CASSQDSTGRVEQYF | TGCGCCAGCAGCCAAGATAGTACAGGGCGGGTCGAGCAGTACTTC
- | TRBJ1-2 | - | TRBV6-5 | CASRRDYGYTF | TGTGCCAGCAGACGCGACTATGGCTACACCTTC
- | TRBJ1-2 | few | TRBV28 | CASSLTGNYGYTF | TGTGCCAGCAGTTTGACAGGAAACTATGGCTACACCTTC
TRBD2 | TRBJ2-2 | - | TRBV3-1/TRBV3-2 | CASSLGSGGRTGELFF | TGTGCCAGCAGCCTAGGGAGCGGGGGGCGTACCGGGGAGCTGTTTTTT
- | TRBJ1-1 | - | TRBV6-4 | CASRPGTMNTEAFF | TGTGCCAGCAGACCAGGAACCATGAACACTGAAGCTTTCTTT
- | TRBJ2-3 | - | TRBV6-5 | CASSYSMRRDTQYF | TGTGCCAGCAGTTACTCGATGAGGAGAGATACGCAGTATTTT
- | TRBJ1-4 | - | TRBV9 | CASSLQPATNEKLFF | TGTGCCAGCAGCCTACAGCCTGCAACTAATGAAAAACTGTTTTTT
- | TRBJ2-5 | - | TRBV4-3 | CASSQETGDQETQYF | TGCGCCAGCAGCCAAGAGACGGGAGACCAAGAGACCCAGTACTTC
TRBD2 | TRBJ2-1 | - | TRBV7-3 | CASSFSGGAGDNEQFF | TGTGCCAGCAGCTTTAGCGGGGGGGCCGGAGACAATGAGCAGTTCTTC
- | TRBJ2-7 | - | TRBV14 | CASSHSYEQYF | TGTGCCAGCAGCCACAGCTACGAGCAGTACTTC
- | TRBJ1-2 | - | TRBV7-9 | CASSLKTALNYGYTF | TGTGCCAGCAGCTTAAAGACAGCTCTTAACTATGGCTACACCTTC
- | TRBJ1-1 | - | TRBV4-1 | CASSQYSGLGVTEAFF | TGCGCCAGCAGCCAGTATTCAGGGTTAGGGGTGACTGAAGCTTTCTTT
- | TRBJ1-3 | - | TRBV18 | CASSPEGVSGTIYF | TGTGCCAGCTCACCCGAAGGGGTTTCGGGCACCATATATTTT
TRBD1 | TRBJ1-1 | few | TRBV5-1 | CASSLGRTGSNTEAFF | TGCGCCAGCAGCTTGGGACGGACAGGATCGAACACTGAAGCTTTCTTT
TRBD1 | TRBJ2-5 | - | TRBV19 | CASSPRTGGLSETQYF | TGTGCCAGTAGTCCAAGGACAGGGGGCTTATCGGAGACCCAGTACTTC
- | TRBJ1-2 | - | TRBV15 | CATSRGGGRPLGYTF | TGTGCCACCAGCAGAGGGGGGGGTAGGCCGTTAGGCTACACCTTC
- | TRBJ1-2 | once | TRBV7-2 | CASSAQGLDGYTF | TGTGCCAGCAGCGCCCAGGGATTGGATGGCTACACCTTC
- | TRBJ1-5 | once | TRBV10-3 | CAISESTIRQPQHF | TGTGCCATCAGTGAGTCGACAATTAGGCAGCCCCAGCATTTT
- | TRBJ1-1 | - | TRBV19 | CASSIFQGRTEAFF | TGTGCCAGTAGTATTTTCCAGGGGCGAACTGAAGCTTTCTTT
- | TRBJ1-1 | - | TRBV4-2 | CASSQDREGRVNTEAFF | TGTGCCAGCAGCCAAGATCGGGAGGGCAGGGTGAACACTGAAGCTTTCTTT
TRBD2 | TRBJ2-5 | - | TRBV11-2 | CASSFGLAGVFQETQYF | TGTGCCAGCAGCTTCGGACTAGCGGGAGTATTTCAAGAGACCCAGTACTTC
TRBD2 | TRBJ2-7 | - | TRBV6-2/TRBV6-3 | CASSYFLRGDYEQYF | TGTGCCAGCAGTTACTTTTTGCGGGGGGACTACGAGCAGTACTTC
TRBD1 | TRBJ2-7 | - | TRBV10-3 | CAISPLVTGSYEQYF | TGTGCCATCAGTCCCCTTGTGACAGGGTCCTACGAGCAGTACTTC
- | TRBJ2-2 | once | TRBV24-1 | CATSDPRGNTGELFF | TGTGCCACCAGTGATCCTAGGGGGAACACCGGGGAGCTGTTTTTT
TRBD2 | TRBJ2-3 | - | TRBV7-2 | CASSLVLLAGGTSTDTQYF | TGTGCCAGCAGCTTAGTGCTTCTAGCGGGGGGTACTAGCACAGATACGCAGTATTTT
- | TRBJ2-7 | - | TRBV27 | CASRIMWDNPYEQYF | TGTGCCAGCAGAATAATGTGGGACAACCCCTACGAGCAGTACTTC
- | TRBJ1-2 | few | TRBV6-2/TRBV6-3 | CASSERDYGYTF | TGTGCCAGCAGTGAGAGGGACTATGGCTACACCTTC
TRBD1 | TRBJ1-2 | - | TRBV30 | CAWSTDRIYGYTF | TGTGCCTGGAGCACGGACAGGATCTATGGCTACACCTTC
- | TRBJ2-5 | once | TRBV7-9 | CASTFTSETQYF | TGTGCCAGCACCTTCACTTCAGAGACCCAGTACTTC
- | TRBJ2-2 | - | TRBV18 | CASSPAGPRGGELFF | TGTGCCAGCTCACCAGCCGGGCCAAGGGGCGGGGAGCTGTTTTTT
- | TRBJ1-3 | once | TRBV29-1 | CSVGGSGNTIYF | TGCAGCGTGGGAGGCTCTGGAAACACCATATATTTT
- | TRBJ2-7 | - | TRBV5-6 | CASSLGTLPREQYF | TGTGCCAGCAGCTTGGGGACACTTCCCCGCGAGCAGTACTTC
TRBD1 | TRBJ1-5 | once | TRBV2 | CASMSQGGGQPQHF | TGTGCCAGCATGTCCCAAGGGGGCGGCCAGCCCCAGCATTTT
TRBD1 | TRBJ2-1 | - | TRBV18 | CASSQGQGPNNEQFF | TGTGCCAGCTCACAGGGACAGGGGCCGAACAATGAGCAGTTCTTC
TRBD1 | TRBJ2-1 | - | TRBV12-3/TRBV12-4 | CASSWGDRGFF | TGTGCCAGCAGTTGGGGGGACAGGGGATTCTTC
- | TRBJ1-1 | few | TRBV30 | CAWLENRVNTEAFF | TGTGCCTGGTTAGAGAACAGGGTCAACACTGAAGCTTTCTTT
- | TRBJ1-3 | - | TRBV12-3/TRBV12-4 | CASSLPSRAIYF | TGTGCCAGCAGTTTGCCCTCGAGGGCCATATATTTT
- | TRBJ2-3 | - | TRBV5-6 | CASSLYSTGQRNTQYF | TGTGCCAGCAGCTTGTATAGTACCGGACAACGGAATACGCAGTATTTT
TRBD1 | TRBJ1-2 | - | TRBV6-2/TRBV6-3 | CASSNGQAYGYTF | TGTGCCAGCAGTAACGGACAGGCCTATGGCTACACCTTC